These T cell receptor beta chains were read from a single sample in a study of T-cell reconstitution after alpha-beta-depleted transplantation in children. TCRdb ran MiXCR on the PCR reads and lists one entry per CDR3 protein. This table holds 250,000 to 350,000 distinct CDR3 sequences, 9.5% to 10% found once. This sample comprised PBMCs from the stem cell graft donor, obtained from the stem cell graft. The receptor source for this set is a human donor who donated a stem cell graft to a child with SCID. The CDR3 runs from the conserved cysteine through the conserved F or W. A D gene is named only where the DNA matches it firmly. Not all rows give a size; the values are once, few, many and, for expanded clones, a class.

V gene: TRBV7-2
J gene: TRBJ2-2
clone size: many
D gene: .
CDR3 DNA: TGTGCCAGCAGCCGCGGAGCCCCAAAGGGAACCGGGGAGCTGTTTTTT
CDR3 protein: CASSRGAPKGTGELFF

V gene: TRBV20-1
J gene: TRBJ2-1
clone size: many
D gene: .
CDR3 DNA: TGCAGTGCCAGGTGGGCTGACAATGAGCAGTTCTTC
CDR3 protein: CSARWADNEQFF

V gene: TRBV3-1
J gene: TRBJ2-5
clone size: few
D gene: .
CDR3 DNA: TGTGCCAGCACAAGGGGTGTGTCAGAGACCCAGTACTTC
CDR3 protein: CASTRGVSETQYF

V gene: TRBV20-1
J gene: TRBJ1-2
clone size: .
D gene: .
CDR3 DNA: TGCAGTGCCGAAGCTAACTATGGCTACACCTTC
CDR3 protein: CSAEANYGYTF

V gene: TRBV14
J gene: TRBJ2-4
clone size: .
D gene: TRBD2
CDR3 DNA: TGTGCCAGCAGCCAGGACTGGGCGGGGGACATTCAGTACTTC
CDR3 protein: CASSQDWAGDIQYF

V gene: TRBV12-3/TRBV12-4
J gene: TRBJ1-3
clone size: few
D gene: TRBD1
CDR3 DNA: TGTGCCAGCAGTTTTCGAGGGACAGGGGGGCGAGGAAACACCATATATTTT
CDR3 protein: CASSFRGTGGRGNTIYF

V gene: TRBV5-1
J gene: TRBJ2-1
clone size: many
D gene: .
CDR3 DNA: TGCGCCAGCAGCTTGGAGGCTGGGGACAATGAGCAGTTCTTC
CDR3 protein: CASSLEAGDNEQFF

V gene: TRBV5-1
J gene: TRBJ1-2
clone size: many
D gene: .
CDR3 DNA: TGTGCCAGCAGTTTGGAGGGCTATGGCTACACCTTC
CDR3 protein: CASSLEGYGYTF

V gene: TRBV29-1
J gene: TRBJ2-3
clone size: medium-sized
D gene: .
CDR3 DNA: TGCAGCGTTGGGAAGGGCGGCACAGATACGCAGTATTTT
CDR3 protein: CSVGKGGTDTQYF

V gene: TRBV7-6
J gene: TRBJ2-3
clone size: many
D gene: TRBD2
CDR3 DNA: TGTGCCAGCAGCTTAGCTACCAAACAGAGGACTAGCGGGGGTGTGGAGACAGATACGCAGTATTTT
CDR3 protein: CASSLATKQRTSGGVETDTQYF

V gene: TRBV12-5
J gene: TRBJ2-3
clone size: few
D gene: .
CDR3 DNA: TGTGCTAGTGGTTTGGAGGGTGGTACGCAGTATTTT
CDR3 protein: CASGLEGGTQYF

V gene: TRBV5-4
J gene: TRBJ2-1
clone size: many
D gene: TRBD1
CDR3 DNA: TGTGCCAGCAGCGTTCCGCGGACAGGGGGAAATGAGCAGTTCTTC
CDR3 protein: CASSVPRTGGNEQFF

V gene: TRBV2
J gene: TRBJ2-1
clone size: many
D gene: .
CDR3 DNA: TGTGCCAGCGGGGGAAGAGGGGGCTACAATGAGCAGTTCTTC
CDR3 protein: CASGGRGGYNEQFF

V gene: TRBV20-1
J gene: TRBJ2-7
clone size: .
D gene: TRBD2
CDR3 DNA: TGCAGTGCTAATGCCGGGACTAGCGGGGGTTTTAGCTCCTACGAGCAGTACTTC
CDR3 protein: CSANAGTSGGFSSYEQYF

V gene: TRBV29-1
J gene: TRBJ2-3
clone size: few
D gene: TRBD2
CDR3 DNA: TGCAGCGTTGACGGGGGGGCTGGAGATACGCAGTATTTT
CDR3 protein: CSVDGGAGDTQYF

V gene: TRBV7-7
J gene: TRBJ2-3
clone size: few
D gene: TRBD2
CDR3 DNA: TGTGCCAGCAGCTTAACTCTAGCGGGGAGAGATACGCAGTATTTT
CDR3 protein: CASSLTLAGRDTQYF

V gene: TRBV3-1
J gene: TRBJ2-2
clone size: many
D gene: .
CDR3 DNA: TGTGCCAGCACCGCTACAGGGATAAACACCGGGGAGCTGTTTTTT
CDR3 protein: CASTATGINTGELFF

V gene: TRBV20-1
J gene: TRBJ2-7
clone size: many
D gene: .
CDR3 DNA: TGCAGTGCTAGAAGGGCAGCAGCCTACGAGCAGTACTTC
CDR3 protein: CSARRAAAYEQYF

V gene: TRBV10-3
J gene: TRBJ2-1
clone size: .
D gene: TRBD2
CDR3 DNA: TGTGCCATCAGTGAGACAACTAGCGGGGGCTACAATGAGCAGTTCTTC
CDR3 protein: CAISETTSGGYNEQFF

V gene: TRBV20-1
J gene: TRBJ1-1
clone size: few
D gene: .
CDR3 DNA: TGCAGTGCTAGCCGCAGGGAAGGGGGAACTGAAGCTTTCTTT
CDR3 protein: CSASRREGGTEAFF

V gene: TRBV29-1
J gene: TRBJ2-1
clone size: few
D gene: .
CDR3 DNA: TGCAGCGCCCCAACCGTCGTAGGACATGAGCAGTTCTTC
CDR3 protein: CSAPTVVGHEQFF

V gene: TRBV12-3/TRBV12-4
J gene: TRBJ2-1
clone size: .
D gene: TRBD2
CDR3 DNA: TGTGCCAGCAGCCCTAGCGGGGGGACCACGGATGAGCAGTTCTTC
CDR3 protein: CASSPSGGTTDEQFF

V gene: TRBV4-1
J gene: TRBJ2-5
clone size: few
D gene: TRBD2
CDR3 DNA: TGCGCCAGCAGCCAAGATATAACCGGGACTAGATTAGAGACCCAGTACTTC
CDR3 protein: CASSQDITGTRLETQYF

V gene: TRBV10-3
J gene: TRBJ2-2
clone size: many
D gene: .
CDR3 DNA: TGTGCCATCACCGAGACAGCCGCGAACACCGGGGAGCTGTTTTTT
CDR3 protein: CAITETAANTGELFF

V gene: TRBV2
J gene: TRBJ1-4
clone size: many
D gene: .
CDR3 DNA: TGTGCCAGCAGTTTCCCGGCGGATACTAATGAAAAACTGTTTTTT
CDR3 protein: CASSFPADTNEKLFF

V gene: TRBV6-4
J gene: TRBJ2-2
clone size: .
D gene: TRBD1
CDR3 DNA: TGTGCCAGCAGGCCGGGACAGGGTAACACCGGGGAGCTGTTTTTT
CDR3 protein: CASRPGQGNTGELFF

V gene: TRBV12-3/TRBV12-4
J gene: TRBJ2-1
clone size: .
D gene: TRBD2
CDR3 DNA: TGTGCCAGCAGACTATTAGTGGGACTAGAGGGGCTTTTCAATGAGCAGTTCTTC
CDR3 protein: CASRLLVGLEGLFNEQFF

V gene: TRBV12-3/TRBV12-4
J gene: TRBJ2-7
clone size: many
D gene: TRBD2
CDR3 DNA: TGTGCCAGCAGTCCAACTAGCGGTTCCTACGAGCAGTACTTC
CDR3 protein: CASSPTSGSYEQYF

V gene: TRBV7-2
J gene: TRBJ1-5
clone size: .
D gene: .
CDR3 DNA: TGTGCCAGCAGCCCGGGGGCAAATCAGCCCCAGCATTTT
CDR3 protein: CASSPGANQPQHF

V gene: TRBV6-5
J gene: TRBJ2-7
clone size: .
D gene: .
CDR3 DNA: TGTGCCAGCAGTTACTCGGAGAACTACGTAGGGAAGCAGTACTTC
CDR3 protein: CASSYSENYVGKQYF

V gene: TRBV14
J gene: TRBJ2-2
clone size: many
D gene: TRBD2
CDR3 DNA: TGTGCCAGCAGCCAGTCGAGCGGGGGGACCGGGGAGCTGTTTTTT
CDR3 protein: CASSQSSGGTGELFF

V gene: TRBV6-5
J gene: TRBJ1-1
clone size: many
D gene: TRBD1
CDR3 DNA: TGTGCCAGCAGTTACCTCTCGAACCCCGGACAGGGAACTGAAGCTTTCTTT
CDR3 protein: CASSYLSNPGQGTEAFF

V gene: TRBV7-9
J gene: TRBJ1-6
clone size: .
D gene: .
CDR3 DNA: TGTGCCAGCAGCTTAGCCCTGGGAAGGGCCTATAATTCACCCCTCCACTTT
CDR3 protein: CASSLALGRAYNSPLHF

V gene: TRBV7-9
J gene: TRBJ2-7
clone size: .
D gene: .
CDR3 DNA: TGTGCCAGCAGCTCCCCGACTAGTCCCTACGAGCAGTACTTC
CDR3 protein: CASSSPTSPYEQYF

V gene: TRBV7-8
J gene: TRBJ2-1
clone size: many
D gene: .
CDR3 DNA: TGTGCCAGCAGCTTAGGTATAGGAGGCCCCTACAATGAGCAGTTCTTC
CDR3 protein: CASSLGIGGPYNEQFF

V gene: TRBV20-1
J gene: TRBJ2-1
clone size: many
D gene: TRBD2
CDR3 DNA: TGCAGTGCTAGAGTTGTGGCGGGGGGGCCGTCCAATGAGCAGTTCTTC
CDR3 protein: CSARVVAGGPSNEQFF

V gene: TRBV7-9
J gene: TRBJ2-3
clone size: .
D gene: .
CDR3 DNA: TGTGCCAGCAGCCCTCTTGTGGGGCCTATTTCGCAGTATTTT
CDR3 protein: CASSPLVGPISQYF

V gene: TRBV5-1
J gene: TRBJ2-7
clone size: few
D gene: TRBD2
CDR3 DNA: TGCGCCAGCAGCGGGACTAGCGGATACGAGCAGTACTTC
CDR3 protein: CASSGTSGYEQYF

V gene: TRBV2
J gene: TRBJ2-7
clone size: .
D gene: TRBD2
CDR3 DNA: TGTGCCAGCAGTCACGAGCGGGGGGACTCCTACGAGCAGTACTTC
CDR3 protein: CASSHERGDSYEQYF

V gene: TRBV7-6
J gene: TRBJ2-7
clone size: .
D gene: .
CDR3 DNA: TGTGCCAGCAGCTTAGAGTTAGGATTGAGCTACGAGCAGTACTTC
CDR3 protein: CASSLELGLSYEQYF

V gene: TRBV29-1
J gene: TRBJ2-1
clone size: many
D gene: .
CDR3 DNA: TGCAGCGTTGGGGGTAGCTCCTACAATGAGCAGTTCTTC
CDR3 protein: CSVGGSSYNEQFF

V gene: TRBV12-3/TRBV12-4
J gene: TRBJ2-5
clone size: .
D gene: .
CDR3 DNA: TGTGCCAGCAGTTTAGAAGGACGGGAGCTGGGAGAGACCCAGTACTTC
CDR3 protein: CASSLEGRELGETQYF

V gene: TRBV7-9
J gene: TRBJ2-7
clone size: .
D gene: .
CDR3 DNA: TGTGCCACTTCGACATCGGGACAAGACTACGAGCAGTACTTC
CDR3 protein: CATSTSGQDYEQYF

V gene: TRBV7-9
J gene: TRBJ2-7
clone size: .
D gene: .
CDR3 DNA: TGTGCCAGCAGCGGACCCGGGACGGATGACCACGAGCAGTACTTC
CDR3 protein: CASSGPGTDDHEQYF